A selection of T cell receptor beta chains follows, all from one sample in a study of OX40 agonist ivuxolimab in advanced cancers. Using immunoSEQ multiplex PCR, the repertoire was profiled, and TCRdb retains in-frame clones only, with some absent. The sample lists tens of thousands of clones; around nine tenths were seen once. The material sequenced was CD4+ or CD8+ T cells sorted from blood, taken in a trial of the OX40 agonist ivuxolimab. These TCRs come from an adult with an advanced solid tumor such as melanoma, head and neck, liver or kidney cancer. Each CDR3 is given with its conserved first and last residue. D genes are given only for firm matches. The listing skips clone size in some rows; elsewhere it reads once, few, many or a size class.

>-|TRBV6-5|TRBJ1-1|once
CASGPTVEAFF
TGTGCCAGCGGACCGACAGTTGAAGCTTTCTTT
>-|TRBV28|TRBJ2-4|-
CASSSPAGGPKNIQYF
TGTGCCAGCAGTTCCCCCGCCGGAGGGCCCAAAAACATTCAGTACTTC
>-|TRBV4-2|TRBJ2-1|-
CASSQDGLGGNEQFF
TGTGCCAGCAGCCAAGATGGCCTGGGGGGAAATGAGCAGTTCTTC
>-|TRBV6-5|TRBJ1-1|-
CASSYHDSMNTEAFF
TGTGCCAGCAGTTACCACGACTCTATGAACACTGAAGCTTTCTTT
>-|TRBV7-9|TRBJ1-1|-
CASSLTTENTEAFF
TGTGCCAGCAGCTTAACGACAGAGAACACTGAAGCTTTCTTT
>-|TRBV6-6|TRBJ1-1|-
CASSSTGIEAFF
TGTGCCAGCAGTTCCACAGGGATTGAAGCTTTCTTT
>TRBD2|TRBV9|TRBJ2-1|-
CASSVGGGRRYNEQFF
TGTGCCAGCAGCGTAGGGGGCGGGAGGAGATACAATGAGCAGTTCTTC
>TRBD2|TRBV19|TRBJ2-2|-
CASTDSGSPTTGELFF
TGTGCCAGTACTGATAGCGGGAGCCCCACCACCGGGGAGCTGTTTTTT
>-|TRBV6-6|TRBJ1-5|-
CASSYSGGSNQPQHF
TGTGCCAGCAGTTACTCGGGCGGTAGCAATCAGCCCCAGCATTTT
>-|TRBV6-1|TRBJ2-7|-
CASSVGFGGSGYEQYF
TGTGCCAGCAGTGTCGGTTTCGGGGGTTCGGGATACGAGCAGTACTTC
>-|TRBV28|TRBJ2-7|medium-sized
CASNRQERTTDEQYF
TGTGCCAGTAATCGACAGGAACGAACTACGGACGAGCAGTACTTC
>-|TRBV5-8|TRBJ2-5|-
CASSLKAVETQYF
TGTGCCAGCAGCTTGAAAGCGGTAGAGACCCAGTACTTC
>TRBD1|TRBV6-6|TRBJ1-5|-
CASKQGVNQPQHF
TGTGCCAGCAAGCAGGGGGTAAATCAGCCCCAGCATTTT
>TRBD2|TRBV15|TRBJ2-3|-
CATSPEGGSGSLVSQADTQYF
TGTGCCACCAGCCCCGAAGGTGGTAGCGGGAGCCTGGTTTCCCAGGCAGATACGCAGTATTTT
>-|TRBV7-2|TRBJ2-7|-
CASSLGGQEEDEQYF
TGTGCCAGCAGCTTGGGGGGCCAGGAAGAGGACGAGCAGTACTTC
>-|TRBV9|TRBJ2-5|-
CASSVAGTQETQYF
TGTGCCAGCAGCGTAGCCGGGACTCAAGAGACCCAGTACTTC
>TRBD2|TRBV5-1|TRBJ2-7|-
CASSLGTGLAVYEQYF
TGCGCCAGCAGCTTGGGAACGGGACTAGCGGTCTACGAGCAGTACTTC
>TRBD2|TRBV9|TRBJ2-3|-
CASSPSPGGGPNTDTQYF
TGTGCCAGCAGCCCATCCCCGGGGGGTGGGCCTAACACAGATACGCAGTATTTT
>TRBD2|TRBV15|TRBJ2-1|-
CATSRDIGLVTNEQFF
TGTGCCACCAGCAGAGATATAGGACTAGTCACCAATGAGCAGTTCTTC
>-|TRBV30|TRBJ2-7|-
CAWSLIGTPYEQYF
TGTGCCTGGAGTCTCATCGGGACACCCTACGAGCAGTACTTC
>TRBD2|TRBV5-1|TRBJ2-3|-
CASSLAITSGSTDTQYF
TGCGCCAGCAGCTTGGCCATAACTAGCGGAAGCACAGATACGCAGTATTTT
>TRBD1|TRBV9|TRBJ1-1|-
CASSPNKGQHRNTEAFF
TGTGCCAGCAGCCCAAATAAGGGACAGCACCGGAACACTGAAGCTTTCTTT
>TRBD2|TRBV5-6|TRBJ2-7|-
CASSLFSGGSSYEQYF
TGTGCCAGCAGCTTGTTTAGCGGGGGTAGCTCCTACGAGCAGTACTTC
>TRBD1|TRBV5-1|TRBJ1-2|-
CASSTSTGAGYGYTF
TGCGCCAGCAGCACTTCGACAGGGGCGGGCTATGGCTACACCTTC
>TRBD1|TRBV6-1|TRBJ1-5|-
CASSEGQNNQPQHF
TGTGCCAGCAGTGAGGGACAGAACAATCAGCCCCAGCATTTT
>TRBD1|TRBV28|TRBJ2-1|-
CASSLRDSHNEQFF
TGTGCCAGCAGTTTAAGGGACAGTCACAATGAGCAGTTCTTC
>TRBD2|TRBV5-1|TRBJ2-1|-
CASSLAGRSYNEQFF
TGCGCCAGCAGTTTAGCGGGGCGTTCCTACAATGAGCAGTTCTTC
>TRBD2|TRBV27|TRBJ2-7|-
CASSLSRLAGGPPHEQYF
TGTGCCAGCAGTTTATCGAGACTAGCGGGAGGGCCCCCTCACGAGCAGTACTTC
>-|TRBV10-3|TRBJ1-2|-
CAIRTPGPNYGYTF
TGTGCCATCAGAACTCCGGGACCGAACTATGGCTACACCTTC
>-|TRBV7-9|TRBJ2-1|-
CASSLGAGNEQFF
TGTGCCAGCAGCTTAGGTGCTGGAAATGAGCAGTTCTTC